Included here is one TCR beta chain sequence, with context. V lost 0 bases and J 1 base, leaving 10 bases between the germline ends. Germline CDR1 and CDR2: SGHRS and YFSETQ. CDR3 length: 16 residues. RNA extraction was followed by reverse transcription into cDNA, which acted as the sequencing template. Repertoires were generated with immunoSEQ multiplex PCR, while TCRdb's copy carries only in-frame clones and drops some. The table includes 30,000 to 35,000 clones, roughly half detected once. This sample is part of a study of CD8+ T cells in alopecia areata. Sequenced input: NKG2D-high CD8+ T cells sorted from blood. The receptor comes from a human donor with alopecia areata. This rearrangement joins TRBV5-1 to TRBJ2-2, with D possibly being TRBD1 (6 bases). DNA for the CDR3: TGCGCCAGCAGCTTGGCCAGCAGGGGGAACACCGGGGAGCTGTTTTTT. As protein: CASSLASRGNTGELFF.